The T cell receptor (beta chain) under discussion was sequenced for a study of blood T cell dynamics during melanoma immunotherapy. Study-wide findings and caveats: Whether repertoire-driving clones were melanoma-specific could not be determined.

Germline CDR1 is SEHNR and CDR2 is FQNEAQ (reference sequence). The J segment lost 4 bases and the V segment lost 6 bases, leaving 14 bases of the junction unmatched. This CDR3 is built from 17 residues. On this clone: The antigen is unknown.

Sequencing used immunoSEQ multiplex PCR; TCRdb keeps in-frame clones, though not all of them. The sample has 10,000 or so clones; around 86% are singletons. Time point defined: pre-treatment baseline. This TCR derives from a human donor with melanoma. Material: blood, obtained from a patient treated with checkpoint blockade. This sequence joins TRBV7-9 and TRBJ1-2, with TRBD1 matching over 10 bases. For the CDR3, the DNA is TGTGCCAGCAGTGCCGACAGGGGGCGCACCTTGGGCTATGGCTACACCTTC. It translates to CASSADRGRTLGYGYTF.